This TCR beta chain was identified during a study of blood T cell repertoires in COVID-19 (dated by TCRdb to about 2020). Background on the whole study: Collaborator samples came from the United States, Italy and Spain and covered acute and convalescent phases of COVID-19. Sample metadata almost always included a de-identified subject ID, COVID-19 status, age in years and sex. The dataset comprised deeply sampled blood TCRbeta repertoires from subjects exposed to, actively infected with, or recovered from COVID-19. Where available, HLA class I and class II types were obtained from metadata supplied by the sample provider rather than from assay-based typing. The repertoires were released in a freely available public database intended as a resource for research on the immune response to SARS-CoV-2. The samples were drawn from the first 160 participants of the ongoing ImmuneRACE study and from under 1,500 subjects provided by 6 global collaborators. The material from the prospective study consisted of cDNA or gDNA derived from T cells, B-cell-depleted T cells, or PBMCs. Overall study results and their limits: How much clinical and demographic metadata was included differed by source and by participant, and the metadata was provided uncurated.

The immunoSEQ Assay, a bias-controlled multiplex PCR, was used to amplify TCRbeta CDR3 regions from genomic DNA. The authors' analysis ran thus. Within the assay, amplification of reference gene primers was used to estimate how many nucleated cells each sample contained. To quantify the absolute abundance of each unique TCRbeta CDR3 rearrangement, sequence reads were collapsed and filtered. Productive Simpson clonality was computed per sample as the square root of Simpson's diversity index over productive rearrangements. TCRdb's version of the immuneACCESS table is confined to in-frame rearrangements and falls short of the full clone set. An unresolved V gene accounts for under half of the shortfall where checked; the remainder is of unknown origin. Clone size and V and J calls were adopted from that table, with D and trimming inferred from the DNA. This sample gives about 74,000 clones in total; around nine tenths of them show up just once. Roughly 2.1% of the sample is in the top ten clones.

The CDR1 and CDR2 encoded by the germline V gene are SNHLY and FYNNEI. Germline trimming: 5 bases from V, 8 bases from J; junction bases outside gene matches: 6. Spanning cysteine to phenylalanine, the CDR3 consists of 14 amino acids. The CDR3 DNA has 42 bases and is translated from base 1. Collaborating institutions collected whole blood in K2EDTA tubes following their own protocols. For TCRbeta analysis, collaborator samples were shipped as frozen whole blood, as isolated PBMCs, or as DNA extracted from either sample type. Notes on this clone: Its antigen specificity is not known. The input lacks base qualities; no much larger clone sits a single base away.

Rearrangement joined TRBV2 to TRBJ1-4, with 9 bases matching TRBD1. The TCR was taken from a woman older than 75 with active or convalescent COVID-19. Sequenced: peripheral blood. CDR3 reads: CASSRTGVGEKLFF. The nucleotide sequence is TGTGCCAGCAGTAGGACAGGGGTTGGAGAAAAACTGTTTTTT.